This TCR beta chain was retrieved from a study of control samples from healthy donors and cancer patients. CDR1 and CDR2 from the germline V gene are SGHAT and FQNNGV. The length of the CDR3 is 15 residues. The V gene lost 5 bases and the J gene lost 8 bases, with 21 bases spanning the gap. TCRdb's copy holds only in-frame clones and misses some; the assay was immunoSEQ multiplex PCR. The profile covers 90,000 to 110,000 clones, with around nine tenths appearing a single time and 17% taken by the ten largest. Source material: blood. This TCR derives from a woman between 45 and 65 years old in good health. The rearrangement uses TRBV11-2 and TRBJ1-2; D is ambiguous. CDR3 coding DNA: TGTGCCAGCAGCGTAGGCCCCGACGTTGCGGGGGGCTACACCTTC. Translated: CASSVGPDVAGGYTF.